One and the same sample provided the 13 T cell receptor beta chains below, sequenced in a study. Treg sorting used a CD4+CD25+CD127-/low gate. TCRdb processed the 5' RACE reads anew with MiXCR; each CDR3 protein has one entry. The table shows tens of thousands of distinct CDR3 sequences, with roughly a fifth occurring only once. The material sequenced was Tregs sorted from blood. All receptors come from a female donor with breast cancer.

Regarding this clonotype: A much larger clone is a single base away; this may be a read error. The chain is built from TRBV27 and TRBJ2-3, with D tentatively TRBD1 (5 bases). CDR3 length: 14 amino acids. The germline gives CDR1 MNHEY, CDR2 SMNVEV (reference sequence). The CDR3 region is CDSSWGSRADTQYF. As DNA, the CDR3 is TGTGACAGCAGTTGGGGTAGCAGGGCAGATACGCAGTATTTT.

This sequence joins TRBV6-5 and TRBJ2-1, with D perhaps matching TRBD1 or TRBD2 (5 bases each). Trimming removed 2 bases at V and 8 bases at J, with 13 bases between. Germline CDR1 reads MNHEY; CDR2 reads SVGAGI. The CDR3 spans 14 residues. The CDR3 loop reads CASSYQGFSDEQFF. Here the CDR3 DNA reads TGTGCCAGCAGTTACCAGGGATTTAGCGATGAGCAGTTCTTC.

This clonotype was picked up a small number of times. The V call is TRBV7-2, the J call TRBJ2-5; tentatively, D is TRBD1 (6 bases). CDR1 is SGHTA and CDR2 is FQGNSA in the germline V gene. V was cut by 7 bases and J by 9 bases, with 18 bases left in between. This CDR3 has 13 residues. For the CDR3, the DNA is TGTGCCAGCAACAGCCAGACAGGCCAGGCCCAGTACTTC. Its translation: CASNSQTGQAQYF.

J is TRBJ2-5 and V is TRBV4-1, with no clear D. V was cut by 2 bases and J by 5 bases, with 12 bases left in between. Germline V gene data show CDR1 as MGHRA and CDR2 as YSYEKL. The CDR3 sequence is 14 residues long. The CDR3, as DNA: TGCGCCAGCAGCCAACCCCTATTCGAGGAGACCCAGTACTTC. Its protein product is CASSQPLFEETQYF.

At least ten counts were recorded for this clonotype. The rearrangement joins TRBV30 to TRBJ2-7; D is unresolved. Trimming shortened V by 2 bases and J by 3 bases, and 8 bases separated the two germline ends. Germline values: CDR1 GTSNPN, CDR2 SVGIG (reference sequence). The CDR3 spans 12 residues. The CDR3 region has the DNA TGTGCCTGGAGTCCAGAGAGCTACGAGCAGTACTTC. Protein sequence: CAWSPESYEQYF.

This chain joins TRBV4-1 and TRBJ2-5; D possibly corresponds to TRBD2 (5 bases). The V gene's germline CDR1 is MGHRA and CDR2 YSYEKL. V lost 3 bases and J 2 bases, leaving 19 bases between the germline ends. This CDR3 comprises 17 residues. This chain's CDR3 is CASSQALAVRQQETQYF. The CDR3 region has the DNA TGCGCCAGCAGCCAGGCCCTAGCTGTACGCCAACAAGAGACCCAGTACTTC.

By sample fraction, this clonotype is medium-sized. This chain uses TRBV9 with TRBJ2-1; D is undetermined. The CDR3 runs 13 residues. Looked up from germline, CDR1 is SGDLS and CDR2 is YYNGEE. Trimming cost V 0 bases and J 12 bases, with 13 bases left between them. The CDR3 here is CASSVGGGTGQFF. CDR3 DNA sequence: TGTGCCAGCAGCGTAGGTGGCGGTACGGGGCAGTTCTTC.

This clonotype occurred many times. This chain connects TRBV29-1 to TRBJ1-2, with a possible D match to TRBD1 (6 bases). CDR3 length: 11 residues. Trimming removed 7 bases at V and 8 bases at J, with 14 bases between. The germline gives CDR1 SQVTM, CDR2 ANQGSEA. The CDR3 loop reads CSGTRDNGYTF. For the CDR3, the DNA is TGCAGCGGGACTCGGGACAACGGCTACACCTTC.

This clonotype was seen ten or more times. The chain carries TRBV20-1 and TRBJ2-1, with D perhaps assigned TRBD1 or TRBD2 (6 bases each). The CDR3 has 15 amino acids. Trimming removed 0 bases at V and 6 bases at J, with 15 bases between. Looked up from germline, CDR1 is DFQATT and CDR2 is SNEGSKA (reference sequence). CDR3 protein: CSARDRRKGGNEQFF. DNA for the CDR3: TGCAGTGCTAGAGATCGTCGGAAGGGGGGCAATGAGCAGTTCTTC.

This clonotype showed up many times. V is TRBV5-1 and J is TRBJ1-2, with D tentatively TRBD1 (6 bases). The CDR3 sequence is 13 residues long. Germline CDR1 is SGHRS and CDR2 is YFSETQ. The V gene lost 4 bases and the J gene lost 6 bases, with 13 bases spanning the gap. The CDR3 reads CASSPQGGNGYTF. DNA of the CDR3: TGCGCCAGCAGCCCACAGGGTGGAAATGGCTACACCTTC.

This clonotype appeared many times. J is TRBJ2-7 and V is TRBV20-1, with 10 bases matching TRBD1. V trimming: 6 bases; J trimming: 4 bases; junction bases outside the gene matches: 6. CDR3 length: 13 residues. CDR1 and CDR2 from the germline V gene are DFQATT and SNEGSKA (reference sequence). CDR3 nucleotide sequence: TGCAGTGCAAGACAGGGGGCTGCGTACGAGCAGTACTTC. This gives the protein CSARQGAAYEQYF.

In its sample, this clonotype was seen many times. The rearrangement joins TRBV27 to TRBJ2-1; 10 bases are a match to TRBD2. V was pared by 2 bases and J by 8 bases, with 6 bases of the junction left unmatched. The CDR3 is 15 residues long. Germline assignment: CDR1 MNHEY and CDR2 SMNVEV (reference sequence). The CDR3 nucleotides are TGTGCCAGCAGTTTACAAGCGGGAGGGATGTATGAGCAGTTCTTC. This gives the protein CASSLQAGGMYEQFF.

This clonotype was recorded once. The junction does not match germline at one end; this may be a read error. The chain recombines TRBV4-1 with TRBJ2-1; perhaps D is TRBD1 or TRBD2 (5 bases each). CDR1 and CDR2 from the germline V gene are MGHRA and YSYEKL. This CDR3 region has 16 residues. CDR3 in amino acids: CASSQASGANYNERFF. CDR3 sequence (DNA): TGCGCCAGCAGCCAAGCGTCCGGGGCCAACTACAATGAGCGGTTCTTC.